Below are 18 T cell receptor beta chains sequenced from a single sample in a study of blood T cell repertoires in COVID-19. Clones were sequenced by immunoSEQ multiplex PCR, and TCRdb holds only the in-frame ones, with some missing. The sample contains approximately 200,000 clones, nearly 90% of which appear only once. The sample comprised PBMCs or T cells enriched from blood (not recorded which). These receptor sequences come from a man aged 30-40 years who had recovered from COVID-19.

The gene calls are TRBV5-4 and TRBJ2-7, with TRBD1 matching over 9 bases. The V and J ends lost 4 bases and 3 bases, in that order; junction bases with no gene match: 8. The CDR3 extends over 15 amino acids. Germline loops: CDR1 SGHNT, CDR2 YYREEE (reference sequence). In DNA form, the CDR3 reads TGTGCCAGCAGCCCGTTCCGGGACAGGGTCTACGAGCAGTACTTC. Its translation is CASSPFRDRVYEQYF. The full variable domain, with the rest looked up from reference TRBV5-4 and TRBJ2-7, is ETGVTQSPTHLIKTRGQQVTLRCSSQSGHNTVSWYQQALGQGPQFIFQYYREEENGRGNFPPRFSGLQFPNYSSELNVNALELDDSALYLCASSPFRDRVYEQYFGPGTRLTVT.

This rearrangement joins TRBV5-1 to TRBJ1-1, with 8 bases lining up with TRBD1. This CDR3 region has 14 residues. Trimming took 4 bases from V and 4 from J; bases not matched to a gene: 6. CDR1 SGHRS and CDR2 YFSETQ come from the germline V gene. The CDR3 reads CASSHRGFVTEAFF. As DNA, the CDR3 is TGCGCCAGCAGCCACAGGGGGTTTGTCACTGAAGCTTTCTTT. Full variable domain (remainder filled in from reference TRBV5-1 and TRBJ1-1): KAGVTQTPRYLIKTRGQQVTLSCSPISGHRSVSWYQQTPGQGLQFLFEYFSETQRNKGNFPGRFSGRQFSNSRSEMNVSTLELGDSALYLCASSHRGFVTEAFFGQGTRLTVV.

The rearrangement joins TRBV27 to TRBJ2-7; weak D call: TRBD2 (6 bases). The CDR3 has 13 amino acids. V was pared by 6 bases and J by 3 bases, with 12 bases between. CDR1 and CDR2 from the germline V gene are MNHEY and SMNVEV (reference sequence). The CDR3 nucleotides are TGTGCCAGCAGGAAAACTAGCTACTACGAGCAGTACTTC. Translating gives CASRKTSYYEQYF.

By share, this clone counts as medium-sized. The rearrangement joins TRBV28 to TRBJ1-2; 7 nucleotides agree with TRBD1. The V gene end was trimmed by 4 bases and the J gene end by 2 bases; junction bases not matched to a gene: 4. The CDR3 is 14 amino acids. Germline values: CDR1 MDHEN, CDR2 SYDVKM. The chain's CDR3 is CASSSPGQNYGYTF. The CDR3 DNA reads as TGTGCCAGCAGTTCTCCGGGACAGAACTATGGCTACACCTTC.

This sequence joins TRBV2 and TRBJ1-2; TRBD1 aligns across 8 bases. V lost 2 bases, J lost 12 bases, and 2 bases stayed unmatched. There are 11 residues in the CDR3. CDR1 is SNHLY and CDR2 is FYNNEI in the germline V gene. The CDR3 nucleotides are TGTGCCAGCAGTGAAAGGACAGGGAACACCTTC. This gives the protein CASSERTGNTF. The full variable domain, completed using reference TRBV2 and TRBJ1-2, is EPEVTQTPSHQVTQMGQEVILRCVPISNHLYFYWYRQILGQKVEFLVSFYNNEISEKSEIFDDQFSVERPDGSNFTLKIRSTKLEDSAMYFCASSERTGNTFGSGTRLTVV.

The gene calls are TRBV9 and TRBJ2-7; D might be TRBD2 (5 bases). CDR1 is SGDLS and CDR2 is YYNGEE in the germline V gene. The CDR3 runs 12 residues. Trimming stripped 3 bases from V and 1 base from J, with 5 bases between. The CDR3 DNA follows: TGTGCCAGCAGCGGGAGGTCCTACGAGCAGTACTTC. Amino acid sequence: CASSGRSYEQYF.

This sequence joins TRBV9 and TRBJ1-2, with D maybe TRBD1 (6 bases). CDR3 size: 15 residues. CDR1 and CDR2 from the germline V gene are SGDLS and YYNGEE. With 4 bases removed from V and 4 bases from J, the gap between germline ends came to 17 bases. CDR3: CASSSLGGLGYGYTF. The CDR3 coding sequence is TGTGCCAGCAGCTCCCTGGGGGGGCTCGGCTATGGCTACACCTTC.

In this sample, this clone turned up once. J is TRBJ1-3 and V is TRBV18; 7 bases line up with TRBD1. V lost 3 bases to trimming and J lost 0 bases; unmatched junction nucleotides: 8. The CDR3 length is 17 residues. Germline V gene sequence: CDR1 KGHSH, CDR2 LQKENI. CDR3 nucleotide sequence: TGTGCCAGCTCACCCTATTCCAGGGGGGCCTCTGGAAACACCATATATTTT. This codes for CASSPYSRGASGNTIYF.

This chain uses TRBV30 with TRBJ1-6; D not resolved. V was cut by 4 bases and J by 0 bases, with 10 bases left in between. The CDR3 length is 15 residues. CDR1 and CDR2 (germline): GTSNPN, SVGIG (reference sequence). The chain's CDR3 is CAWNRGSSYNSPLHF. The CDR3, as DNA: TGTGCCTGGAATCGAGGGAGCTCCTATAATTCACCCCTCCACTTT.

The rearrangement links TRBV6-5 to TRBJ2-5; unclear D gene. Germline V CDR1 and CDR2: MNHEY, SVGAGI. The CDR3 contains 15 residues. V was cut by 5 bases and J by 2 bases, with 15 bases left in between. This chain's CDR3 is CASSRLWSRQETQYF. In DNA form, the CDR3 reads TGTGCCAGCAGTCGCCTGTGGAGCAGACAAGAGACCCAGTACTTC.

V and J are TRBV19 and TRBJ1-1; TRBD1 might be the D (5 bases). This CDR3 is built from 12 residues. V gave up 8 bases and J gave up 1 base, with 8 bases separating them. The germline V gene has CDR1 LNHDA and CDR2 SQIVND (reference sequence). CDR3 sequence: CASDDRNTEAFF. DNA of the CDR3: TGTGCCAGTGATGACAGGAACACTGAAGCTTTCTTT.

The rearrangement joins TRBV5-1 to TRBJ1-2; 10 bases agree with TRBD1. The CDR3 covers 11 residues. Germline CDR1 and CDR2: SGHRS and YFSETQ. With V trimmed by 7 bases and J by 8 bases, 2 bases remained unmatched. Written as DNA, the CDR3 is TGCGCCAGCGGGACAGGGGCCGGCTACACCTTC. This gives the protein CASGTGAGYTF.

The chain links TRBV13 to TRBJ2-7; weak D call: TRBD2 (6 bases). This CDR3 comprises 16 residues. With 0 bases removed from V and 2 bases from J, the gap between germline ends came to 14 bases. Germline CDR1 and CDR2: PRHDT and FYEKMQ (reference sequence). CDR3 amino acids: CASSLGSGREAYEQYF. In DNA form, the CDR3 reads TGTGCCAGCAGCTTAGGCTCGGGCAGGGAGGCCTACGAGCAGTACTTC.

The rearrangement uses TRBV9 and TRBJ2-4; TRBD2 aligns across 8 bases. The germline gives CDR1 SGDLS, CDR2 YYNGEE. The length of the CDR3 is 13 residues. The J segment lost 8 bases and the V segment lost 7 bases, leaving 8 bases of the junction unmatched. As DNA, the CDR3 is TGTGCCAGCTCGGGACTAGAGAAACACATTCAGTACTTC. Its translation is CASSGLEKHIQYF.

This rearrangement joins TRBV23-1 to TRBJ2-5, with 14 bases matching TRBD2. TRBV23-1 is reported as an ORF; its role is uncertain. This CDR3 region has 16 residues. V shed 6 bases, J shed 3 bases, and the junction held 6 bases outside the gene matches. The CDR3 sequence: CASRPPGLAGEETQYF. CDR3 sequence (DNA): TGCGCCAGCAGACCTCCGGGACTAGCGGGGGAAGAGACCCAGTACTTC.

The chain recombines TRBV4-3 with TRBJ1-6; 11 nucleotides agree with TRBD1. CDR3 length equals 16 residues. Per the germline V gene, CDR1 is LGHNA and CDR2 is YSLEER. The V and J ends lost 7 bases and 10 bases, in that order; junction bases with no gene match: 12. CDR3 DNA sequence: TGCGCCAGCAACACCCTTTGGGGACAGGGGGGGTCACCCCTCCACTTT. Residues: CASNTLWGQGGSPLHF.

The chain employs TRBV7-2 and TRBJ1-5; D ambiguous. Germline CDR1 reads SGHTA; CDR2 reads FQGNSA. Trimming shortened V by 3 bases and J by 6 bases, and 9 bases separated the two germline ends. The CDR3 sequence is 13 residues long. The chain's CDR3 is CASSFPGVQPQHF. The CDR3 coding sequence is TGTGCCAGCAGCTTCCCTGGAGTTCAGCCCCAGCATTTT.

The chain uses TRBV19 and TRBJ1-4; maybe TRBD1 (6 bases). The germline V gene has CDR1 LNHDA and CDR2 SQIVND (reference sequence). The CDR3 runs 16 residues. V was pared by 7 bases and J by 6 bases, with 21 bases between. CDR3 sequence (DNA): TGTGCCAGTACAAAACGTGGGGGCGGCGGAGATGAAAAACTGTTTTTT. It codes for CASTKRGGGGDEKLFF.